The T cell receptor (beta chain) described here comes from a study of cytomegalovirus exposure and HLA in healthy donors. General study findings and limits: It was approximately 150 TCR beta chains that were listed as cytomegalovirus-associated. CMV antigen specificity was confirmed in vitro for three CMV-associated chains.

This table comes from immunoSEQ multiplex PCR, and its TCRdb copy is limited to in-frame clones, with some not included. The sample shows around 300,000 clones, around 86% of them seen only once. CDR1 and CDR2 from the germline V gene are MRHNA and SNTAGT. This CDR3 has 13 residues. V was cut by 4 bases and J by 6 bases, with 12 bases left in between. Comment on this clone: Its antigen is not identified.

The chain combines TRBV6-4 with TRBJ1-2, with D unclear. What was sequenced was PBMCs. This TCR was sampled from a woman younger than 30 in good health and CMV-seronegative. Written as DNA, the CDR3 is TGTGCCAGCAGTGGTGGGCAGGCTAATGGCTACACCTTC. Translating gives CASSGGQANGYTF.